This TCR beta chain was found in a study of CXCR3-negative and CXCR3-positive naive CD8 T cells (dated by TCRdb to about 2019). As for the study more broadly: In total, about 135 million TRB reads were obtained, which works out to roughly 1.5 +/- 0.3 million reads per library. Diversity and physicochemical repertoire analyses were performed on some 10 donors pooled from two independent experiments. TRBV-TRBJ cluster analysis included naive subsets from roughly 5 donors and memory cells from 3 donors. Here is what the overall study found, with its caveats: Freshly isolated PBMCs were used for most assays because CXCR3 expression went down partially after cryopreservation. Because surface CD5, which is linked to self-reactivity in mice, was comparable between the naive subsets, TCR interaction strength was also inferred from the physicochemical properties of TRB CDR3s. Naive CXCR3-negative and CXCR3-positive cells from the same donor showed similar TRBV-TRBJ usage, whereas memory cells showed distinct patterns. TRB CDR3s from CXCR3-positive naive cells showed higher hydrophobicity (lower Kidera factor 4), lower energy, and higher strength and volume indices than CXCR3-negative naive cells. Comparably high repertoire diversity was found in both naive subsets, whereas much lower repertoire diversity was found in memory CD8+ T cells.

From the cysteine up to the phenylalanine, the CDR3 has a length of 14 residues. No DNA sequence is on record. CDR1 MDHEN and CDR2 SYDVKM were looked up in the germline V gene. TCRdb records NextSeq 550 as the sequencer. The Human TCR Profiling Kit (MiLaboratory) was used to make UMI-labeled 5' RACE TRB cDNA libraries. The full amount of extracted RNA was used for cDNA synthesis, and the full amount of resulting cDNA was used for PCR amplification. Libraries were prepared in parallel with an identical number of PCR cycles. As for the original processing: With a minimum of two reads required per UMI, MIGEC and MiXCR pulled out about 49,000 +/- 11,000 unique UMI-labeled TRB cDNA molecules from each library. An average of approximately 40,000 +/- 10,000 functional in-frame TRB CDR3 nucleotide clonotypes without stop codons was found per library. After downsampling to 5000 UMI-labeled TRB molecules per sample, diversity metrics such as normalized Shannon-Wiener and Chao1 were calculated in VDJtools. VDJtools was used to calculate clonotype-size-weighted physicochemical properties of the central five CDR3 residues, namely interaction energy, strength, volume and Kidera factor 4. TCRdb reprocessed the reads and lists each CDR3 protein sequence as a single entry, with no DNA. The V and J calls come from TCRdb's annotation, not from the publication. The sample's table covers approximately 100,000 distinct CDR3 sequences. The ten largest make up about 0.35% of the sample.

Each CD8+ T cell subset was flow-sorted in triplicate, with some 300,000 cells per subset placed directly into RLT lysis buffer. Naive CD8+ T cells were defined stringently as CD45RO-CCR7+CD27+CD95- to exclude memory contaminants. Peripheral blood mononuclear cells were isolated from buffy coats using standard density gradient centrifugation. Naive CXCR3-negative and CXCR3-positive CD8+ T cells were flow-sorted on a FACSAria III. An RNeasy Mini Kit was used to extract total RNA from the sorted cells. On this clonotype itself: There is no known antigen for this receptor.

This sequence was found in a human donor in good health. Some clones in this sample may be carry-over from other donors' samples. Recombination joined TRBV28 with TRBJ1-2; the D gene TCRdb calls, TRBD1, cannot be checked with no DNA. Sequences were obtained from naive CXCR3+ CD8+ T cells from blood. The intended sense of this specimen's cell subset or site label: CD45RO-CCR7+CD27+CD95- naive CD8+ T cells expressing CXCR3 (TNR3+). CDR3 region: CASSFTGTGDGYTF.